This T cell receptor (beta chain) is from a study of shared clonotypes between healthy human individuals. V was trimmed by 3 bases and J by 9 bases, leaving 9 bases between them. CDR1 SEHNR and CDR2 FQNEAQ come from the germline V gene (reference sequence). The CDR3 has 11 residues. This table comes from immunoSEQ multiplex PCR, and its TCRdb copy is limited to in-frame clones, with some not included. This sample carries a few hundred thousand clones, under 80% of them seen once, and the ten largest clones take more than 9.5%. This chain uses TRBV7-9 with TRBJ2-7; D perhaps matches TRBD2 (5 bases). The sequence came from a man aged 25-45 years in good health. Sequencing was carried out using memory CD4+ T cells sorted from blood. As to subset: CD45RA-negative fraction. CDR3 loop: CASSFNAGQYF. The CDR3 DNA follows: TGTGCCAGCAGCTTCAATGCGGGGCAGTACTTC.